This TCR beta chain is from a study of T cells in Graves' hyperthyroidism and ophthalmopathy. TCR beta CDR3 sequences were amplified from RNA transcripts. An initial round of RT-PCR targeting the TCR CDR3 relied on the HTBI primer set. MiXCR was run by TCRdb on the multiplex PCR reads, yielding one entry per CDR3 protein. Of roughly 700,000 distinct CDR3 sequences detected, around a sixth appear once; the ten largest clones hold about a sixth. Germline V gene sequence: CDR1 PRHDT, CDR2 FYEKMQ (reference sequence). J gave up 2 bases and V 3 bases, and 4 bases lay outside the gene matches. The CDR3 is made up of 15 amino acids. This clonotype was seen ten or more times. Over 18 months, lack of ophthalmopathy progression marked Graves' hyperthyroidism as stable. Patients were aged 18 to 65, had disease duration under 2 months, and had newly diagnosed hyperthyroidism.

Sequencing was carried out using blood. This receptor was identified in a man aged 45-65 years with Graves' hyperthyroidism. V and J are TRBV13 and TRBJ2-1, with 7 bases fitting TRBD2. CDR3 coding DNA: TGTGCCAGCAGCTTTAGCGGGTACCCCTACAATGAGCAGTTCTTC. The encoded protein is CASSFSGYPYNEQFF.